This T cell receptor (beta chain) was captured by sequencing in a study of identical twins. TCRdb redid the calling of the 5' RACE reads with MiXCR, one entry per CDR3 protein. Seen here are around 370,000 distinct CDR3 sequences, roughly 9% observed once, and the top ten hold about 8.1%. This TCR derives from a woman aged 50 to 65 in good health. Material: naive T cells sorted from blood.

DNA for the CDR3: TGTGCCAGCTCACCGTCACAGACCTCCGAGCAGTACTTC. This sequence encodes CASSPSQTSEQYF. V usage is TRBV18 and J usage is TRBJ2-7; D is unresolved. Trimming removed 3 bases at V and 6 bases at J, with 12 bases between. The CDR3 covers 13 residues. The germline V gene encodes CDR1 KGHSH and CDR2 LQKENI. Based on the CDR3 plus reference TRBV18 and TRBJ2-7, the full variable domain is NAGVMQNPRHLVRRRGQEARLRCSPMKGHSHVYWYRQLPEEGLKFMVYLQKENIIDESGMPKERFSAEFPKEGPSILRIQQVVRGDSAAYFCASSPSQTSEQYFGPGTRLTVT.